A selection of T cell receptor beta chains follows, all from one sample in a study of blood T cells in healthy people across ages. Using its own MiXCR run on the 5' RACE reads, TCRdb lists one record per CDR3 protein. The sample has around 800,000 distinct CDR3 sequences; 50% to 65% are singletons. The sequenced sample consisted of blood. The receptor set was obtained from an elderly man in good health. The CDR3 runs from the conserved cysteine through the conserved F or W. A D gene is named only where the DNA matches it firmly. Not all rows give a size; the values are once, few, many and, for expanded clones, a class.

V gene	clone size	D gene	J gene	CDR3 DNA	CDR3 protein
TRBV6-1	few	-	TRBJ2-2	TGTGCCAGCACGGGGGACCAGGCCGGGGAGCTGTTTTTT	CASTGDQAGELFF
TRBV12-3/TRBV12-4	-	TRBD1	TRBJ1-1	TGTGCCAGCAGTCGGACAGGGAGGAACACTGAACCTTTCTTT	CASSRTGRNTEPFF
TRBV10-3	-	TRBD1	TRBJ2-7	TGTGCCATCAGTGGGGGACAGGGAGTTTACACCTACGAGCAGTACTTC	CAISGGQGVYTYEQYF
TRBV29-1	-	-	TRBJ2-1	TGCAGCGTTGTATCCGATGAGCAGTTCTTC	CSVVSDEQFF
TRBV5-1	-	TRBD1	TRBJ1-1	TGCGCCAGCAGCCGGGGGACAGACAACACTGAAGCTTTCTTT	CASSRGTDNTEAFF
TRBV29-1	-	-	TRBJ2-2	TGCAGCGTGGGATTAGGGACTGGCGGAACCGGGGAGCTGTTTTTT	CSVGLGTGGTGELFF
TRBV13	-	-	TRBJ2-7	TGTGCCAGCAGCCCGACCGGGACCGCCTTGGGCGAGCAGTACTTC	CASSPTGTALGEQYF
TRBV11-2	-	TRBD1	TRBJ2-1	TGTGCCAGCACCCTCGGGACAGGAGGATACAATGAGCAGTTCTTC	CASTLGTGGYNEQFF
TRBV20-1	few	TRBD1	TRBJ1-2	TGCAGTGCCAGAACAGGGGATGGCTACACCTTC	CSARTGDGYTF
TRBV29-1	-	-	TRBJ1-5	TGCAGCGTTGATATGGGGGGCGCAGGTCAGCCCCAGCATTTT	CSVDMGGAGQPQHF
TRBV4-2	-	TRBD1	TRBJ2-5	TGTGCCAGCAGCAAAGGGACAGGGGCCTCAAGCTCCTGCAATGAGCAGTACTTC	CASSKGTGASSSCNEQYF
TRBV7-9	-	TRBD1	TRBJ2-1	TGTGCCAGCAGGGCCCCCGGGACAGGGGGAAGCAATGAGCAGTTCTTC	CASRAPGTGGSNEQFF
TRBV27	-	TRBD2	TRBJ2-3	TGTGCCAGCAGACCCATGGGGTCGAGCGGGAGGGATACGCAGTATTTT	CASRPMGSSGRDTQYF
TRBV18	few	-	TRBJ2-7	TGTGCCAGCGCGCGGGCCGGGGGCGAGCAGTACTTC	CASARAGGEQYF
TRBV5-1	-	-	TRBJ2-5	TGCGCCAGCAGCCTCCCAGATGGGACCCAGTACTTC	CASSLPDGTQYF
TRBV5-6	few	-	TRBJ1-1	TGTGCCAGCAGCCAGTTGCCCACTGAAGCTTTCTTT	CASSQLPTEAFF
TRBV28	-	TRBD2	TRBJ2-1	TGTGCCAGCAAGGGGACTAGCGGAAGAGGTCGGAAGTTCTTC	CASKGTSGRGRKFF
TRBV14	-	TRBD1	TRBJ1-5	TGTGCCAGAGACCAGGGGGCGGGAGGACAGCCCCAGCATTTT	CARDQGAGGQPQHF
TRBV10-3	-	-	TRBJ2-1	TGTGCCATCAGTGATCCCGTGGGTGAGCAGTTCTTC	CAISDPVGEQFF
TRBV10-3	few	-	TRBJ2-1	TGTGCCATCAGGACAGCCTACAATGAGCAGTTCTTC	CAIRTAYNEQFF
TRBV18	many	TRBD2	TRBJ2-1	TGTGCCAGCTCACCGAGGGCTCCCGGGACTAGCGGGAGTATCTACAATGAGCAGTTCTTC	CASSPRAPGTSGSIYNEQFF
TRBV27	-	-	TRBJ2-7	TGTGCCAGCAGTTTATCGGGGGCAGTCGAGCAGTACTTC	CASSLSGAVEQYF
TRBV7-9	-	-	TRBJ1-1	TGTGCCAGCAGCTTAATGCAGACGCCGAACACTGAAGCTTTCTTT	CASSLMQTPNTEAFF
TRBV5-1	once	TRBD1	TRBJ2-7	TGCGCCAGCAGCTGGGGGACAGACTCCTACGAGCAGTACTTC	CASSWGTDSYEQYF
TRBV4-2	few	-	TRBJ2-5	TGTGCCAGCAGCCGGCTAGGGGGAGAGTCCCAGTACTTC	CASSRLGGESQYF
TRBV14	once	TRBD2	TRBJ2-3	TGTGCCGGCAGCCAAGACCCTAGCGGGAGATACGGATCTTCTTGGGATACGCAGTATTTT	CAGSQDPSGRYGSSWDTQYF
TRBV11-3	once	TRBD1	TRBJ2-1	TGTGCCAGCAGCCAAGGGGGACAGGGGTCCTACAATGAGCAGTTCTTC	CASSQGGQGSYNEQFF
TRBV2	few	-	TRBJ2-7	TGTGCCAGCAGTGAAAGGGCTGGCGGGACGGGCGAGCAGTACTTC	CASSERAGGTGEQYF
TRBV5-1	-	-	TRBJ2-7	TGCGCCAGCAGCACCCCCCCGGGTGGGAAGCAGTACTTC	CASSTPPGGKQYF
TRBV27	-	-	TRBJ2-3	TGTGCCAGCAGTTTAACGTGGATAGCGACAGATACGCAGTATTTT	CASSLTWIATDTQYF
TRBV7-6	-	TRBD1	TRBJ2-1	TGTGCCAGCAGCTTAGGCCTAGCGGACAGGGGGGAGCAGTTCTTC	CASSLGLADRGEQFF
TRBV6-5	once	-	TRBJ2-7	TGTGCCAGCAGCCGCGCCCGGGGGGCCAACATCTACGAGCAGTACTTC	CASSRARGANIYEQYF
TRBV10-1	-	-	TRBJ2-5	TGCGCCAGCGGACTGGCGGGGGCAACAAGGGCGGAGACCCAGTACTTC	CASGLAGATRAETQYF
TRBV12-3/TRBV12-4	-	-	TRBJ2-1	TGTGCCGCCGGGAAGAGCTCCTACAATGAGCAGTTCTTC	CAAGKSSYNEQFF
TRBV6-5	-	TRBD2	TRBJ2-5	TGTGCCAGCACGGGACTAGCGGGGCAAGAGACCCAGTACTTC	CASTGLAGQETQYF
TRBV5-1	-	TRBD2	TRBJ2-5	TGCGCCAGCAGCTTGGATAGCGGGAGTGTGTATGAGCAGTACTTC	CASSLDSGSVYEQYF
TRBV23-1	-	TRBD1	TRBJ2-7	TGCGCCAGCAGTCCTTCCTCCCCCGACAGGGGTTACCTCTACGAGCAGTACTTC	CASSPSSPDRGYLYEQYF
TRBV5-1	-	TRBD1	TRBJ2-1	TGCGCCAGCAGCTTGGAACGGGGGACAGGGGGACCCAATGAGCAGTTCTTC	CASSLERGTGGPNEQFF
TRBV7-3	few	-	TRBJ2-5	TGTGCCAGCAGCCCGACAGGGAGGGGAGAGACCCAGTACTTC	CASSPTGRGETQYF
TRBV20-1	-	TRBD2	TRBJ2-1	TGCAGTGCCCCCCAGGCAATGGCGGGAGGGAATGAGCAGTTCTTC	CSAPQAMAGGNEQFF
TRBV10-3	few	TRBD2	TRBJ2-5	TGTGCCATCAGTGAGTCGGGCGGGAGGGGAGAGACCCAGTACTTC	CAISESGGRGETQYF
TRBV20-1	-	-	TRBJ2-5	TGCAGTGGAGCGCGGAAAGAGACCCAGTACTTC	CSGARKETQYF
TRBV27	few	-	TRBJ2-7	TGTGCCAGCAGTATAGGGACTTACCTAAAGGAGCAGTACTTC	CASSIGTYLKEQYF
TRBV6-2/TRBV6-3	few	-	TRBJ2-7	TGTGCCAGCGCAGGGAACTACGAGCAGTACTTC	CASAGNYEQYF